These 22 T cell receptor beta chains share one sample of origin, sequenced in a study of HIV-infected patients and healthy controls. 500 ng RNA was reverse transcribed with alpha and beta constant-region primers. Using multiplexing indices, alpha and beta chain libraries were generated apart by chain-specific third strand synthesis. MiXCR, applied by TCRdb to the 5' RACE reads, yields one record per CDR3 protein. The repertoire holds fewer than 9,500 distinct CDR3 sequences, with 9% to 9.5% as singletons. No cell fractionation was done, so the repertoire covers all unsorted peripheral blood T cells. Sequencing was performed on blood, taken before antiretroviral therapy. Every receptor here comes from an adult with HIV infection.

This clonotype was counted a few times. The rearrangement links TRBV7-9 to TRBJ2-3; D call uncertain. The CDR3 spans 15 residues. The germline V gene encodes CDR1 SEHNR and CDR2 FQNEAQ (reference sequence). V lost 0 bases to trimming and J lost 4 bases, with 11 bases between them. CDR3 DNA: TGTGCCAGCAGCTTAGCCCCGCAACTCTCAGATACGCAGTATTTT. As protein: CASSLAPQLSDTQYF.

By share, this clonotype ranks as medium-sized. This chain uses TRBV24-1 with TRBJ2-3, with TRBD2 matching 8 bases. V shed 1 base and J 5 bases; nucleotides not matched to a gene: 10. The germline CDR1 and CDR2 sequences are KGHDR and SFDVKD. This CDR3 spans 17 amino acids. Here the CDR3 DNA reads TGTGCCACCAGTGATTTCAGCCGGGGGGGCACGTTAGATACGCAGTATTTT. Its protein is CATSDFSRGGTLDTQYF.

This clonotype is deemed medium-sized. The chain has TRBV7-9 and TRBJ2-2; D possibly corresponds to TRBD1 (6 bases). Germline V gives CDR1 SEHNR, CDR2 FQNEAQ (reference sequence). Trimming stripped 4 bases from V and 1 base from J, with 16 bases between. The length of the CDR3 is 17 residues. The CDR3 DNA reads TGTGCCAGCAGCTCCCTCAGGGGTTTCCTGAACACCGGGGAGCTGTTTTTT. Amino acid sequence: CASSSLRGFLNTGELFF.

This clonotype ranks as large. The CDR3 DNA reads as TGCAGTGCTAGCGGCCCAAGCTACAATGAGCAGTTCTTC. It codes for CSASGPSYNEQFF. This chain connects TRBV20-1 to TRBJ2-1; the D is unclear. The CDR3 consists of 13 residues. Germline CDR1 and CDR2: DFQATT and SNEGSKA (reference sequence). Trimming shortened V by 3 bases and J by 3 bases, and 9 bases separated the two germline ends.

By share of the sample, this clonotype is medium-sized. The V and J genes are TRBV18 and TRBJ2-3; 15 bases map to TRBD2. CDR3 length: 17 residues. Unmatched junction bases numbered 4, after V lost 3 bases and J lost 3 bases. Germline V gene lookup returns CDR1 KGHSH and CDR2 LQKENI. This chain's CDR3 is CASSPGLAGGWTDTQYF. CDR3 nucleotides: TGTGCCAGCTCACCGGGACTAGCGGGAGGTTGGACAGATACGCAGTATTTT. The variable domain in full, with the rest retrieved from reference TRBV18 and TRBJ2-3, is NAGVMQNPRHLVRRRGQEARLRCSPMKGHSHVYWYRQLPEEGLKFMVYLQKENIIDESGMPKERFSAEFPKEGPSILRIQQVVRGDSAAYFCASSPGLAGGWTDTQYFGPGTRLTVL.

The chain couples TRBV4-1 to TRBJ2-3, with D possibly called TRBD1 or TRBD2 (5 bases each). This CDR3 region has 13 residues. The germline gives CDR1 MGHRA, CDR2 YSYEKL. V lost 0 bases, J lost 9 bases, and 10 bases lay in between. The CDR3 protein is CASSQDGGATQYF. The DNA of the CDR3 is TGCGCCAGCAGCCAAGATGGGGGTGCCACGCAGTATTTT.

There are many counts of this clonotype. CDR3 sequence: CSARGTESTDTQYF. The CDR3 region has the DNA TGCAGTGCTAGGGGGACAGAGAGCACAGATACGCAGTATTTT. The V call is TRBV20-1, the J call TRBJ2-3; 7 bases line up with TRBD1. J was trimmed by 0 bases and V by 3 bases; bases with no gene match: 3. The length of the CDR3 is 14 residues. Germline V lookup: CDR1 DFQATT, CDR2 SNEGSKA (reference sequence).

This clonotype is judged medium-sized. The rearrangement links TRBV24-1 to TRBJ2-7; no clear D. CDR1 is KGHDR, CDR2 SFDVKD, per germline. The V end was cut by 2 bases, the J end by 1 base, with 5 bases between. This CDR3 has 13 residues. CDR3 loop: CATSDSRSYEQYF. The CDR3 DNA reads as TGTGCCACCAGTGATTCGCGGTCCTACGAGCAGTACTTC.

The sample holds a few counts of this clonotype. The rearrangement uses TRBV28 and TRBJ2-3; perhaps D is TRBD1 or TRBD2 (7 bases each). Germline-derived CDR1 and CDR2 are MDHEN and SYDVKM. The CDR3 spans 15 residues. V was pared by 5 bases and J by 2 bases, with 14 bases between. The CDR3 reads CASSQGEGDTDTQYF. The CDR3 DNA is TGTGCCAGCAGTCAGGGGGAGGGGGACACAGATACGCAGTATTTT. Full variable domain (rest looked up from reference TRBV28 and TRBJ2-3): DVKVTQSSRYLVKRTGEKVFLECVQDMDHENMFWYRQDPGLGLRLIYFSYDVKMKEKGDIPEGYSVSREKKERFSLILESASTNQTSMYLCASSQGEGDTDTQYFGPGTRLTVL.

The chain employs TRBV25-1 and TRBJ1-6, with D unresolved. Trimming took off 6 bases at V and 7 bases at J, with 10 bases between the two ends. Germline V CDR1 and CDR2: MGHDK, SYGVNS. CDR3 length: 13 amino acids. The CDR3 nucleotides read TGTGCCAGCAGCCCGGGAGGGAATTCACCCCTCCACTTT. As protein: CASSPGGNSPLHF. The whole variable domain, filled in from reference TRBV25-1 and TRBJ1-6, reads EADIYQTPRYLVIGTGKKITLECSQTMGHDKMYWYQQDPGMELHLIHYSYGVNSTEKGDLSSESTVSRIRTEHFPLTLESARPSHTSQYLCASSPGGNSPLHFGNGTRLTVT.

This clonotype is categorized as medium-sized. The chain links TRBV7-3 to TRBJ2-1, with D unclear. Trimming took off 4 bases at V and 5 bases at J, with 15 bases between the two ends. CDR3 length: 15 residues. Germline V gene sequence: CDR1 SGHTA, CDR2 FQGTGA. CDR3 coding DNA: TGTGCCAGCAGCTCGTCTCTCGGTTTTAACAATGAGCAGTTCTTC. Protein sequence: CASSSSLGFNNEQFF.

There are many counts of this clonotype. CDR3 amino acids: CASSLGPVLAKNIQYF. The CDR3 DNA reads as TGTGCCAGCAGTTTAGGCCCAGTTCTAGCCAAAAACATTCAGTACTTC. The J gene is TRBJ2-4, the V gene TRBV28, with D unclear. Germline CDR1 is MDHEN and CDR2 is SYDVKM. V lost 2 bases and J 0 bases, leaving 11 bases between the germline ends. The CDR3 is made up of 16 amino acids.

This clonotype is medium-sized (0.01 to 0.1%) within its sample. The CDR3 nucleotides are TGTGCCAGTAGCCTGACAGGGGTCGACAATGAGCAGTTCTTC. Translated, it gives CASSLTGVDNEQFF. J is TRBJ2-1 and V is TRBV19, with 8 bases that match TRBD1. CDR1 and CDR2 from the germline V gene are LNHDA and SQIVND (reference sequence). This CDR3 spans 14 amino acids. J gave up 5 bases and V 6 bases, and 6 bases lay outside the gene matches.

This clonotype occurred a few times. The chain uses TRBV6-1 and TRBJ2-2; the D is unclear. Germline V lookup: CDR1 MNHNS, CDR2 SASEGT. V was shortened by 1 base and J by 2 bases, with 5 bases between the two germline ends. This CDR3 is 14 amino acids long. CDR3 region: CASSEVGNTGELFF. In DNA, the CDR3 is TGTGCCAGCAGTGAAGTTGGCAACACCGGGGAGCTGTTTTTT.

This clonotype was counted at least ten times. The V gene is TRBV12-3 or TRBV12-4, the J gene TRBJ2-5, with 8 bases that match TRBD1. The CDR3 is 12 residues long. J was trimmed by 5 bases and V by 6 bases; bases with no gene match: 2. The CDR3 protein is CASRTGAETQYF. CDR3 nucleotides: TGTGCCAGCAGGACAGGGGCGGAGACCCAGTACTTC.

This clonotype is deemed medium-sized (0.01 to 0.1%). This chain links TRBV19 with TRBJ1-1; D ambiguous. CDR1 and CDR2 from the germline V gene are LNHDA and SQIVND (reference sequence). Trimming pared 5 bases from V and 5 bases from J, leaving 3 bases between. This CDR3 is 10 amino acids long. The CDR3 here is CASSETEAFF. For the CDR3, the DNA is TGTGCCAGTAGTGAGACTGAAGCTTTCTTT.

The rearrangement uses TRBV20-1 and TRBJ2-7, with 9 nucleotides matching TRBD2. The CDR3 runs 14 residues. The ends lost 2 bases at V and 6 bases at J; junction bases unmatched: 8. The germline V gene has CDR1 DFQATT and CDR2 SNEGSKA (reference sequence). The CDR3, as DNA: TGCAGTGCTAGATTAGCGGGGGAGTCAAGCGAGCAGTACTTC. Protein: CSARLAGESSEQYF.

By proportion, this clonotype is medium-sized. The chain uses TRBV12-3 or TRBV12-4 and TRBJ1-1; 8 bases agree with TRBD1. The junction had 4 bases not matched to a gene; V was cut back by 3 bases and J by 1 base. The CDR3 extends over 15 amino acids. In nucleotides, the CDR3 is TGTGCCAGCAGTTTCGACAGGGGCTCGAACACTGAAGCTTTCTTT. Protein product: CASSFDRGSNTEAFF.

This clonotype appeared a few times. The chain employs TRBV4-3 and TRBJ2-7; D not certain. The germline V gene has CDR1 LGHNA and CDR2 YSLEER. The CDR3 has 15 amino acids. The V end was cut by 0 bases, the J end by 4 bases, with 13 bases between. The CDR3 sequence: CASSQDSGSKYEQYF. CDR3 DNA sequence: TGCGCCAGCAGCCAAGATTCTGGCAGCAAGTACGAGCAGTACTTC.

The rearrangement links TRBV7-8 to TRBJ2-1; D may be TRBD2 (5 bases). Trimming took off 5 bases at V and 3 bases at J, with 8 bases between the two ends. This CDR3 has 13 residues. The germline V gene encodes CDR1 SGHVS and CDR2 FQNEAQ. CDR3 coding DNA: TGTGCCAGCAGCCTACTAGGCTACAATGAGCAGTTCTTC. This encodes CASSLLGYNEQFF.

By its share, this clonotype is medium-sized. The CDR3 DNA reads as TGTGCCAGCAGTTACTACGGCAGTGCCTACGAGCAGTACTTC. This sequence encodes CASSYYGSAYEQYF. The rearrangement uses TRBV6-5 and TRBJ2-7; D not resolved. The CDR3 has 14 residues. Trimming stripped 1 base from V and 2 bases from J, with 9 bases between. Germline V lookup: CDR1 MNHEY, CDR2 SVGAGI.

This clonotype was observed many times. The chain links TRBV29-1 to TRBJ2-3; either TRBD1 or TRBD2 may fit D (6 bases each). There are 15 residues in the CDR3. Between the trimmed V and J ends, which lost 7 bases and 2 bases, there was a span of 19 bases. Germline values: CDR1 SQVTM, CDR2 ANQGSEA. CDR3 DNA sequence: TGCAGCGCCTGGTTGGGGGCGGGGACCACAGATACGCAGTATTTT. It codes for CSAWLGAGTTDTQYF.